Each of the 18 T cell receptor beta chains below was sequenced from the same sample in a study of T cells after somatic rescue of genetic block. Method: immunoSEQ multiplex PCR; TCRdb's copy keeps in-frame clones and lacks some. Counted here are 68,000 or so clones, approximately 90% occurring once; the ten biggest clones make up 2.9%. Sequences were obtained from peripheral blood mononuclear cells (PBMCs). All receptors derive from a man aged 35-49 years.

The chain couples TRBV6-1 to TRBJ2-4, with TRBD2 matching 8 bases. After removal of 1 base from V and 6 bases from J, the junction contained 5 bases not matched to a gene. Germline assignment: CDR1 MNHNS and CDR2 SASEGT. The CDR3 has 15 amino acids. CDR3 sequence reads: CASSEEGSGVNIQYF. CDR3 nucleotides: TGTGCCAGCAGTGAAGAGGGTAGCGGGGTAAACATTCAGTACTTC.

The CDR3 nucleotides are TGTGCCAGCACAATCGCCTTCGAGGGGGGCCCCCATCAGCCCCAGCATTTT. Protein: CASTIAFEGGPHQPQHF. The chain joins TRBV2 to TRBJ1-5; D is possibly TRBD1 (6 bases). CDR1 is SNHLY, CDR2 FYNNEI, per germline. Deletions cut 7 bases from V and 5 bases from J, with 24 bases between. This CDR3 contains 17 residues.

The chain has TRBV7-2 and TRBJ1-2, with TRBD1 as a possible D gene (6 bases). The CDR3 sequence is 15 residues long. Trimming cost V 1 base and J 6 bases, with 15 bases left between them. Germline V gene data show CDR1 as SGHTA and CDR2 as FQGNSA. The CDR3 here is CASSLVGGRPDGYTF. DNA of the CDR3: TGTGCCAGCAGCTTAGTGGGGGGCCGCCCCGATGGCTACACCTTC.

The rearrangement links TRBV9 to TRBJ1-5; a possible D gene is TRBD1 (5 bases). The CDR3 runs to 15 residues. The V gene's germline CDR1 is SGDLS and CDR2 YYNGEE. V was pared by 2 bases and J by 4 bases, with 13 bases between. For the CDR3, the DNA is TGTGCCAGCAGCGTGACAGACAGCCCGAATCAGCCCCAGCATTTT. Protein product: CASSVTDSPNQPQHF.

The CDR3 loop is CASSLQTLGEQFF. The CDR3 coding sequence is TGTGCCAGCAGCCTCCAGACTTTGGGTGAGCAGTTCTTC. This chain uses TRBV14 with TRBJ2-1; D unresolved. Germline V CDR1 and CDR2: SGHDN, FVKESK. Trimming took 4 bases from V and 9 from J, leaving 13 bases between them. This CDR3 is 13 amino acids long.

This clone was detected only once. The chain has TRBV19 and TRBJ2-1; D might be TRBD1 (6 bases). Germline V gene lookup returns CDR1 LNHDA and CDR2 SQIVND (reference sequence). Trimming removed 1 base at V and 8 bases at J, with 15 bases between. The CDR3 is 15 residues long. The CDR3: CASSIGGGLGDEQFF. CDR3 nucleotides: TGTGCCAGTAGTATAGGAGGGGGATTGGGCGATGAGCAGTTCTTC.

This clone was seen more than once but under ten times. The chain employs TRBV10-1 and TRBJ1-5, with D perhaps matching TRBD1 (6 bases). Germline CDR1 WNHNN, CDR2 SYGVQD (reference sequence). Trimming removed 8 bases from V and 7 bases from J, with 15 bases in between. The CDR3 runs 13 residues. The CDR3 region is CASSRQAGQPQHF. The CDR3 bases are TGCGCCAGCTCCAGACAGGCCGGGCAGCCCCAGCATTTT.

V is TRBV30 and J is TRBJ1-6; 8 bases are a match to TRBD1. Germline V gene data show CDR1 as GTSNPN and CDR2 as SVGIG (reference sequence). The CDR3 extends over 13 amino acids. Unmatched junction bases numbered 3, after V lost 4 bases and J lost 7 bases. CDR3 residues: CAWTRQGNSPLHF. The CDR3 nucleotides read TGTGCCTGGACCCGACAGGGGAATTCACCCCTCCACTTT.

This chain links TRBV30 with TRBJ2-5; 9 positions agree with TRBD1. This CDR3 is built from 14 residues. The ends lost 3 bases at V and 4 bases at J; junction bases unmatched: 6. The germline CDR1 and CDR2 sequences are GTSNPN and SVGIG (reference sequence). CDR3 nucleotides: TGTGCCTGGAGGCAGACAGGGGGTCTAGAGACCCAGTACTTC. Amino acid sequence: CAWRQTGGLETQYF.

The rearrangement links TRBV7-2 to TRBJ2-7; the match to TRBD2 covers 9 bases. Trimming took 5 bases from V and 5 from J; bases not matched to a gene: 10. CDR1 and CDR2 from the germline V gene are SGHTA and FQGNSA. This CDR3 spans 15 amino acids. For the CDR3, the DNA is TGTGCCAGCAGCCTCTCGGGTAGCGGGAGAAACGAGCAGTACTTC. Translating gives CASSLSGSGRNEQYF.

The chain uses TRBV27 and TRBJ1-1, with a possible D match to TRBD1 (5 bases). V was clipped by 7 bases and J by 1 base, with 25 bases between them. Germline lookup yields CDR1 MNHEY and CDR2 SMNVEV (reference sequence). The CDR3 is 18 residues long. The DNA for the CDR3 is TGTGCCAGCATTGTGGGACGACCACTCCCGACTAAGAACACTGAAGCTTTCTTT. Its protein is CASIVGRPLPTKNTEAFF.

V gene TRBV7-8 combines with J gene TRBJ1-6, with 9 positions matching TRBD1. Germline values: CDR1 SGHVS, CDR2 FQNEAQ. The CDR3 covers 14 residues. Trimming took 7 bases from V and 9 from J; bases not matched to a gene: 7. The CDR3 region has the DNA TGTGCCAGCAAGGGACAGGGAATATTTTCACCCCTCCACTTT. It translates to CASKGQGIFSPLHF.

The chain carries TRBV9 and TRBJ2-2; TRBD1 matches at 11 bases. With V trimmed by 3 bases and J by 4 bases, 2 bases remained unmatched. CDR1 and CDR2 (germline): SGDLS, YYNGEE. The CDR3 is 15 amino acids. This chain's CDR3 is CASSEGQGATGELFF. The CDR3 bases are TGTGCCAGCAGCGAAGGACAGGGGGCCACCGGGGAGCTGTTTTTT.

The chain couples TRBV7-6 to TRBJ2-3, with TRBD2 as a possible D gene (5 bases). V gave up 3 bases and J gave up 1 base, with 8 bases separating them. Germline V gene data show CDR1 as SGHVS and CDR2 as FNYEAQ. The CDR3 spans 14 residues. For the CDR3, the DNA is TGTGCCAGCAGCTTGCCCGGGGGCACAGATACGCAGTATTTT. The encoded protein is CASSLPGGTDTQYF.

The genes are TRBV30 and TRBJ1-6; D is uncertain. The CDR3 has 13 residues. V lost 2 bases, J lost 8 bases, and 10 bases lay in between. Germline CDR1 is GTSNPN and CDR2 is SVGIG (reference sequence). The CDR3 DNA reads TGTGCCTGGAGTAAGTCCGATTATTCACCCCTCCACTTT. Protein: CAWSKSDYSPLHF.

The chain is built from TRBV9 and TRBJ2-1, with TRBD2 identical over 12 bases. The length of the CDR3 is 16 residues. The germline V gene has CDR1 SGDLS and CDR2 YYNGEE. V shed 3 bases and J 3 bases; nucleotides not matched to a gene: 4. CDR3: CASSASSGGGYNEQFF. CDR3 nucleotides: TGTGCCAGCAGCGCCTCTAGCGGGGGGGGCTACAATGAGCAGTTCTTC.

CDR3 region: CASSRRGRQETQYF. CDR3 in DNA: TGTGCCAGCAGTCGGCGGGGGAGACAAGAGACCCAGTACTTC. The chain has TRBV2 and TRBJ2-5; TRBD2 agrees at 7 bases. Germline CDR1 and CDR2: SNHLY and FYNNEI. The CDR3 contains 14 residues. V trimming: 5 bases; J trimming: 2 bases; junction bases outside the gene matches: 5.

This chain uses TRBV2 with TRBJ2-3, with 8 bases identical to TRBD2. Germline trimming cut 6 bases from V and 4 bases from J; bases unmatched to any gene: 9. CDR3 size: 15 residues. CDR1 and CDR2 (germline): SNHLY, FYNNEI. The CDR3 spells CASRYSGSGADTQYF. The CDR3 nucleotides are TGTGCCAGCAGATACAGCGGGAGTGGTGCAGATACGCAGTATTTT. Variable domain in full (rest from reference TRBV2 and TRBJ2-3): EPEVTQTPSHQVTQMGQEVILRCVPISNHLYFYWYRQILGQKVEFLVSFYNNEISEKSEIFDDQFSVERPDGSNFTLKIRSTKLEDSAMYFCASRYSGSGADTQYFGPGTRLTVL.